This T cell receptor (beta chain) was captured by sequencing in a study of blood T cell repertoires in COVID-19 (dated by TCRdb to between 2020 and 2021). General notes on the study: Samples from collaborators originated in the United States, Italy and Spain and spanned both the acute and convalescent phases of COVID-19. The prospective study material was composed of cDNA or gDNA derived from T cells, B-cell-depleted T cells, or PBMCs. Deeply sampled blood TCRbeta repertoires from subjects exposed to, actively infected with, or recovered from COVID-19 were included in the dataset. A de-identified subject ID, COVID-19 status, age in years and sex were almost always included in the sample metadata. A freely available public database, intended as a resource for researchers studying the immune response to SARS-CoV-2, is where the repertoires were released. Samples came from the ongoing ImmuneRACE study (first 160 participants) plus 1,254 subjects from 6 global collaborators. Where HLA class I and class II types were available, the types were taken from metadata supplied by the sample provider, not from assay-based typing.

General study outcomes and caveats: The quantity of clinical and demographic metadata differed by source and by participant and was supplied without curation.

In the prospective study, participants were roughly 18 to 89 years old, resided in 24 geographic areas of the United States, and were enrolled through a virtual design. Cohort assignment in the prospective study relied on participant-reported clinical history from a screening survey and a study questionnaire. In the prospective study, mobile phlebotomists collected whole blood, serum and a nasopharyngeal or oropharyngeal swab from each participant. Over a roughly two-month period, participants in the prospective study had the option of providing additional blood draws and questionnaires. Prospective study blood samples were shipped either frozen or at room temperature before DNA extraction. Details on this clone: Its antigen is not yet known. There are no base qualities to consult, and no much larger clone falls within one base.

The immunoSEQ Assay, a bias-controlled multiplex PCR, was used to amplify TCRbeta CDR3 regions from genomic DNA. As for the original processing: Within the assay, amplification of reference gene primers was used to estimate how many nucleated cells each sample contained. Sequence reads were collapsed and filtered to measure the absolute abundance of every unique TCRbeta CDR3 rearrangement. For each sample, productive Simpson clonality was calculated as the square root of Simpson's diversity index over productive rearrangements. In TCRdb, the immuneACCESS table is reduced to in-frame sequences with V and J assigned. These tables do not hold every clone; where another copy was compared, an unresolved V gene accounts for under half, and the others remain unexplained. That table supplies the V and J calls and clone size; D and trimming were determined from the DNA. This sample is represented by about 400,000 clones; approximately 86% of them were singletons. The ten most abundant clones make up 2% to 2.5% of the sample.

V and J are trimmed by 4 bases and 2 bases, and the gene matches miss 4 bases of the junction. Taken from cysteine to phenylalanine, the CDR3 has 15 residues. CDR3 DNA only is kept here, 45 bases in frame from base 1. As encoded in the germline V gene (reference sequence), CDR1 is SGHNT while CDR2 is YYREEE. This TCR came from a woman in her forties with acute COVID-19. Sequencing input: PBMCs or T cells enriched from blood (not recorded which). The receptor chain draws on TRBV5-4 and TRBJ1-2; 11 bases in between match TRBD1. The bases are TGTGCCAGCAGCCATCGGGACAGGGGGAACTATGGCTACACCTTC. This translates into CASSHRDRGNYGYTF.